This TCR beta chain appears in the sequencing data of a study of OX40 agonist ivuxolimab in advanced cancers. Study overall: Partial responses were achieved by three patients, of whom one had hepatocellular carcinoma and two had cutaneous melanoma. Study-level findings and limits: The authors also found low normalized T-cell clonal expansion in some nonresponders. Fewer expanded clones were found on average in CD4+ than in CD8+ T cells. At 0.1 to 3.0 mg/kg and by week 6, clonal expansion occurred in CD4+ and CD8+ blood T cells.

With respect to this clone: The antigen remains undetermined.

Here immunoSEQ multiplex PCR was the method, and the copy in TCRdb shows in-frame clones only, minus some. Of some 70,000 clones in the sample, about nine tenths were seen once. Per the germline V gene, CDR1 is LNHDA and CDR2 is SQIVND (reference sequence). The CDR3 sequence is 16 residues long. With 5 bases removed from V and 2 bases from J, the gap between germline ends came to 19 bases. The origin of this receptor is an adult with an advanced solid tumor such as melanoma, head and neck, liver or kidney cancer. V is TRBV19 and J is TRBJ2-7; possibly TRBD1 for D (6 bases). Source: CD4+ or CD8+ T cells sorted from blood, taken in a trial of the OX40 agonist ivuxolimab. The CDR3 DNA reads TGTGCCAGTAGTTCCCTCGGGACACCAGGGACCTACGAGCAGTACTTC. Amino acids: CASSSLGTPGTYEQYF.